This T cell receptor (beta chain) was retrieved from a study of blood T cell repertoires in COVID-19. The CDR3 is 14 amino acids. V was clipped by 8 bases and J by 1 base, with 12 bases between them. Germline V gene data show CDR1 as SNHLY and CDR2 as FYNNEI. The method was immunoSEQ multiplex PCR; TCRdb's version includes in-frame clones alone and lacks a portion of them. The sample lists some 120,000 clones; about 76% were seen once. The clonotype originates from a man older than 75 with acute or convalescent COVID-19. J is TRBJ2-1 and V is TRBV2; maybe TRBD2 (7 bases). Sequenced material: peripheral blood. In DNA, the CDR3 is TGTGCCAGCGGGGGGGCCTGGTCCTACAATGAGCAGTTCTTC. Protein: CASGGAWSYNEQFF.